This is a list of T cell receptor beta chains from one sample in a study of metastatic and nonmetastatic thyroid tumors. Using MiXCR, TCRdb re-called clones from the PCR reads. Seen here are thousands of clones, approximately 26% observed once, and the top ten hold 20% to 25%. Sample: tumor tissue. These receptors all come from a female donor with papillary thyroid cancer or a benign thyroid nodule (not recorded which). Some clones in this sample may be carry-over from other donors' samples. CDR3s include the opening cysteine and the closing phenylalanine or tryptophan. The D gene is left open where the match is weak. Expanded clones are given a class, and other clones once, few, many or no size at all.

clone_size j_call d_call v_call cdr3_nt cdr3_aa
few TRBJ2-1 TRBD2 TRBV5-1 TGCGCCAGCAGCGAGGGACTAGCGGGAGGTTACAATGAGCAGTTCTTC CASSEGLAGGYNEQFF
few TRBJ2-3 TRBD2 TRBV12-3/TRBV12-4 TGTGCCAGCAGTCAGGGACTAGCGGGAGCAGATACGCAGTATTTT CASSQGLAGADTQYF
. TRBJ2-3 . TRBV27 TGTGCCAGCAGACCTAACTCGTACACAGATACGCAGTATTTT CASRPNSYTDTQYF
. TRBJ2-2 . TRBV3-1 TGTGCCAGCAGCCAAATAATCTTAGGTGACACCGGGGAGCTGTTTTTT CASSQIILGDTGELFF
few TRBJ1-4 . TRBV6-1 TGTGCCAGCAGCCCTCCCGGGGTGGAAAAACTGTTTTTT CASSPPGVEKLFF
. TRBJ2-1 . TRBV28 TGTGCCAGCAGTTTAGGGGGCTCCTACAATGAGCAGTTCTTC CASSLGGSYNEQFF
. TRBJ2-6 . TRBV2 TGTGCCAGCAGGGGGGCTGGGGCCAACGTCCTGACTTTC CASRGAGANVLTF
few TRBJ1-5 . TRBV27 TGTGCCAGCAGTTTATCGAGGGTGTATAGCAATCAGCCCCAGCATTTT CASSLSRVYSNQPQHF
large TRBJ2-3 TRBD2 TRBV20-1 TGCAGTGCTAGAGTATTAGCGGGAGGGCCGCATACGCAGTATTTT CSARVLAGGPHTQYF
. TRBJ2-1 . TRBV6-1 TGTGCCAGCAGTGAGTCCAGGGTAATAGATGAGCAGTTCTTC CASSESRVIDEQFF
. TRBJ2-5 . TRBV24-1 TGTGCCACCAGTGACCCAGCCGCAGACGAGACCCAGTACTTC CATSDPAADETQYF
few TRBJ2-3 TRBD2 TRBV12-3/TRBV12-4 TGTGCCAGCAGTTTAAGTGGGGGAGGGAGCACAGATACGCAGTATTTT CASSLSGGGSTDTQYF
medium-sized TRBJ2-5 . TRBV5-6 TGTGCCAGCAGCTTGTTAGGCGACCAGGAGACCCAGTACTTC CASSLLGDQETQYF
few TRBJ1-1 . TRBV7-2 TGTGCCAGCAGCCTTTCGGCAGGGGAAGCTTTCTTT CASSLSAGEAFF
large TRBJ2-2 TRBD1 TRBV20-1 TGCAGTGCGCCATCCCGGGACAGGGGTAACACCGGGGAGCTGTTTTTT CSAPSRDRGNTGELFF
. TRBJ2-7 TRBD2 TRBV6-1 TGTGCCAGCAGTCCAACTAGCGGGGGCCAGTACTTC CASSPTSGGQYF
. TRBJ1-1 TRBD1 TRBV28 TGTGCCAGTACCCCCGGGACAGGGGGCTATTATGAAGCTTTCTTT CASTPGTGGYYEAFF
few TRBJ2-1 TRBD1 TRBV6-4 TGTGCCAGCAACCGACAGGGTTTGCAGTTCTTC CASNRQGLQFF
large TRBJ1-1 . TRBV20-1 TGCAGTGCTAGAGATCCTTGGAACACTGAAGCTTTCTTT CSARDPWNTEAFF
few TRBJ2-1 TRBD2 TRBV10-2 TGCGCCAGCAGCCTGCGGGGGGGGGTCATCAGAGATGAGCAGTTCTTC CASSLRGGVIRDEQFF
few TRBJ2-1 . TRBV28 TGTGCCAGCAGTTCCTATCGAACCTGGGATGAGCAGTTCTTC CASSSYRTWDEQFF
many TRBJ2-7 TRBD1 TRBV6-1 TGTGCCAGCTCAAGGGACAGGAATACCTACGAGCAGTACTTC CASSRDRNTYEQYF
. TRBJ2-1 TRBD2 TRBV9 TGTGCCAGCAGCTCCCGGACTAGTTTAACCGCGAATGAGCAGTTCTTC CASSSRTSLTANEQFF
few TRBJ1-1 . TRBV12-3/TRBV12-4 TGTGCCAGCATTCCTGGGGGGGGAGCGGCTTTCTTT CASIPGGGAAFF
. TRBJ2-1 . TRBV11-2 TGTGCCAGCAGCTTAGCAGGGAACAATGAGCAGTTCTTC CASSLAGNNEQFF
. TRBJ1-2 TRBD1 TRBV6-1 TGTGCCAGCAGTTTCCAGACAGGGACAATCTATGGCTACACCTTC CASSFQTGTIYGYTF
. TRBJ1-1 . TRBV20-1 TGCAGTGCTAGAGATGGCAGGGACTTCCAGGAGGGGACTGAAGCTTTCTTT CSARDGRDFQEGTEAFF
. TRBJ2-1 . TRBV11-1 TGTGCCAGCAGCTTAGGAGGGCGGTCGGCGTCCTACAATGAGCAGTTCTTC CASSLGGRSASYNEQFF
. TRBJ1-6 TRBD1 TRBV11-2 TGTGCCAGCAGCTTGGCTGACAGGGATTATTCACCCCTCCACTTT CASSLADRDYSPLHF
. TRBJ1-2 . TRBV6-1 TGTGCCAGCAGTCCCCTTTTACCGGGGGAAGGTGGCTACACCTTC CASSPLLPGEGGYTF
few TRBJ1-2 TRBD1 TRBV16 TGTGCCAGCAGCCCTTCTCTGACAGGGTACGGCTACACCTTC CASSPSLTGYGYTF
. TRBJ2-1 . TRBV20-1 TGCAGTGCGCGCACTGGGACCTACAATGAGCAGTTCTTC CSARTGTYNEQFF
. TRBJ1-2 . TRBV2 TGTGCCAGCAGTGTTTTGGACATAGCTGGCTACACCTTC CASSVLDIAGYTF
. TRBJ1-6 . TRBV4-1 TGCGCCAGCAGCCACCCAAGTTCACCCCTCCACTTT CASSHPSSPLHF
few TRBJ2-2 . TRBV6-2/TRBV6-3 TGTGCCAGCAGTTACTCAGAAATCGGGGATCTGTTTTTT CASSYSEIGDLFF
. TRBJ2-7 TRBD2 TRBV28 TGTGCCAGCAGCCATTGGGCCCGGGGGGACCTAACCTACGAGCAGTACTTC CASSHWARGDLTYEQYF
large TRBJ2-1 . TRBV9 TGTGCCAGCAGCGTTCAAGCGGGCAGGTCCTACAATGAGCAGTTCTTC CASSVQAGRSYNEQFF
. TRBJ2-7 . TRBV5-1 TGCGCCAGCAGCTCAAGGCCCACCTACGAGCAGTACTTC CASSSRPTYEQYF
. TRBJ1-3 . TRBV6-2/TRBV6-3 TGTGCCAGCAGTTACGAGTTCGGGTTGGGGAGGTCATCTGGAAACACCATATATTTT CASSYEFGLGRSSGNTIYF
. TRBJ2-5 . TRBV15 TGTGCCACCAGCAGAGATCAGGGAGAGACCCAGTACTTC CATSRDQGETQYF
. TRBJ1-5 . TRBV20-1 TGCAGTGCTAGAGAGCAGCCTTATAGCAATCAGCCCCAGCATTTT CSAREQPYSNQPQHF
. TRBJ2-1 . TRBV10-3 TGTGCCATCACCGAAAGACAGGTGTCCTACAATGAGCAGTTCTTC CAITERQVSYNEQFF
large TRBJ1-3 . TRBV9 TGTGCCAGCAGCGTGCAGGGCAGTAGAGGAAACACCATATATTTT CASSVQGSRGNTIYF
. TRBJ2-3 . TRBV19 TGTGCCAGTACCATTACGAGCCTCGGCACAGATACGCAGTATTTT CASTITSLGTDTQYF